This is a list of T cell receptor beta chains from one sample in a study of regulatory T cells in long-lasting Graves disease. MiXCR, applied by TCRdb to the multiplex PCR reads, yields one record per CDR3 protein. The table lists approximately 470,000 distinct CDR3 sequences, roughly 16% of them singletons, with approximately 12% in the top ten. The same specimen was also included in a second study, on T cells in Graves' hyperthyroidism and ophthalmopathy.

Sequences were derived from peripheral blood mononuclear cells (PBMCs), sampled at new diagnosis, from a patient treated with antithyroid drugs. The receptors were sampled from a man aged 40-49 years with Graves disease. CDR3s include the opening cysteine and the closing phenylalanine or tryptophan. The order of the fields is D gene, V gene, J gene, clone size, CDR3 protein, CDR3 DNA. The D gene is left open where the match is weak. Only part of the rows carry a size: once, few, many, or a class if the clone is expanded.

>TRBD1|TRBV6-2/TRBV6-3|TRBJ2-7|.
CASSYLARGQDEQYF
TGTGCCAGCAGTTACTTGGCCAGGGGGCAGGACGAGCAGTACTTC
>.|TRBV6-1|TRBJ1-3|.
CASTAAVSGNTIYF
TGTGCCAGCACTGCTGCGGTCTCTGGAAACACCATATATTTT
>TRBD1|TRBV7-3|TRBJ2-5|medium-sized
CASSRGTGGVQYF
TGTGCCAGCAGCAGAGGGACAGGGGGCGTCCAGTACTTC
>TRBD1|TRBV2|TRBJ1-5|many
CASSSLRGQANQPQHF
TGTGCCAGCAGTAGCCTTCGGGGACAGGCCAATCAGCCCCAGCATTTT
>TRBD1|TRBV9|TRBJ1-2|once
CASSVGTATGNYGYTF
TGTGCCAGCAGCGTTGGGACAGCCACGGGCAACTATGGCTACACCTTC
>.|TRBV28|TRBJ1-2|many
CASSSRGPFYGYTF
TGTGCCAGCAGTTCGCGGGGGCCGTTCTATGGCTACACCTTC
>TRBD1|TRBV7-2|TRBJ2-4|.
CASSARDRDKNIQYF
TGTGCCAGCAGCGCCCGGGACAGGGACAAAAACATTCAGTACTTC
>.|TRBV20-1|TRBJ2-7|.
CSARNGSSYEQYF
TGCAGTGCTAGAAACGGGAGCTCGTACGAGCAGTACTTC
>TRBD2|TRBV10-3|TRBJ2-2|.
CAISEPRTSGRAGIDTGELFF
TGTGCCATCAGTGAGCCACGGACTAGCGGGAGGGCCGGTATCGACACCGGGGAGCTGTTTTTT
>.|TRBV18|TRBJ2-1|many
CASSPRRLAYNEQFF
TGTGCCAGCTCACCACGCAGACTTGCCTACAATGAGCAGTTCTTC
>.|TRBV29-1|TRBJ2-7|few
CSVRLDYEQYF
TGCAGCGTCCGATTGGACTACGAGCAGTACTTC
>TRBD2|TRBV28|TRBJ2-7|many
CASSLTRGLAASYEQYF
TGTGCCAGCAGTCTTACCCGGGGACTAGCGGCCTCCTACGAGCAGTACTTC
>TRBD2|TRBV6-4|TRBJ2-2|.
CASSALAGGHGELFF
TGTGCCAGCAGTGCACTAGCGGGAGGCCACGGGGAGCTGTTTTTT
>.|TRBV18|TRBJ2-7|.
CASSPLTGTQLSYEQYF
TGTGCCAGCTCACCATTAACCGGGACACAACTCTCCTACGAGCAGTACTTC
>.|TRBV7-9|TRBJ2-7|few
CASSLYSQGMGGEQYF
TGTGCCAGCAGCTTGTACTCACAGGGTATGGGGGGCGAGCAGTACTTC
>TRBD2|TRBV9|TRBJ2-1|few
CASSTRTSGRGNEQFF
TGTGCCAGCAGCACCCGTACTAGCGGGAGGGGCAATGAGCAGTTCTTC